The 16 T cell receptor beta chains below come from one sample, sequenced in a study of T cell responses to AZD1222 COVID-19 vaccine. Method: immunoSEQ multiplex PCR; TCRdb's copy keeps in-frame clones and lacks some. The sample has 100,000 to 120,000 clones; 88% are singletons. The material was peripheral blood, obtained on day 0 of AZD1222 vaccination. These receptors all stem from an adult in good health.

This rearrangement joins TRBV5-1 to TRBJ1-1, with D possibly TRBD1 on 5 matching bases. V was shortened by 0 bases and J by 4 bases, with 16 bases between the two germline ends. The germline V gene encodes CDR1 SGHRS and CDR2 YFSETQ. The CDR3 is made up of 16 amino acids. The DNA of the CDR3 is TGCGCCAGCAGCTTGGATTTACGGGGGTTTGGCACTGAAGCTTTCTTT. Translated: CASSLDLRGFGTEAFF.

The chain uses TRBV7-9 and TRBJ2-6; D gene ambiguous. The V end was cut by 3 bases, the J end by 2 bases, with 2 bases between. Looked up from germline, CDR1 is SEHNR and CDR2 is FQNEAQ (reference sequence). The CDR3 is 13 residues long. CDR3 amino acids: CASSFTGANVLTF. In DNA, the CDR3 is TGTGCCAGCAGCTTTACTGGGGCCAACGTCCTGACTTTC.

The chain combines TRBV5-6 with TRBJ2-5, with D unresolved. Deletions cut 2 bases from V and 7 bases from J, with 6 bases between. There are 11 residues in the CDR3. The germline gives CDR1 SGHDT, CDR2 YYEEEE. The chain's CDR3 is CASSLGVTQYF. The CDR3, as DNA: TGTGCCAGCAGCTTAGGAGTGACCCAGTACTTC.

This clone occurred a few times. The chain has TRBV20-1 and TRBJ1-1; perhaps TRBD1 as D (5 bases). Germline V gene lookup returns CDR1 DFQATT and CDR2 SNEGSKA (reference sequence). V was clipped by 6 bases and J by 9 bases, with 11 bases between them. The CDR3 extends over 10 amino acids. The CDR3 here is CSAGETKAFF. CDR3 in DNA: TGCAGTGCGGGGGAGACCAAAGCTTTCTTT.

This chain uses TRBV10-1 with TRBJ1-2; no reliable D call. The CDR3 is 13 amino acids. Deletions cut 5 bases from V and 0 bases from J, with 7 bases between. The germline V gene has CDR1 WNHNN and CDR2 SYGVQD (reference sequence). The CDR3 DNA reads as TGCGCCAGCAGTCGGGATTCTAACTATGGCTACACCTTC. Encoded protein: CASSRDSNYGYTF.

This clone occurred a few times. This chain links TRBV27 with TRBJ2-7; TRBD1 agrees at 7 bases. J gave up 4 bases and V 2 bases, and 5 bases lay outside the gene matches. The CDR3 length is 14 residues. In germline, CDR1 is MNHEY, CDR2 SMNVEV (reference sequence). CDR3 residues: CASSLLGQRYEQYF. The CDR3 DNA reads TGTGCCAGCAGTTTACTGGGACAGAGATACGAGCAGTACTTC.

This chain connects TRBV4-2 to TRBJ1-2; D unclear. Germline CDR1 LGHNA, CDR2 YNFKEQ. CDR3 length equals 17 residues. Trimming removed 0 bases at V and 5 bases at J, with 19 bases between. CDR3 region: CASSQDLAAGLDYGYTF. The CDR3 nucleotides are TGTGCCAGCAGCCAAGATCTGGCTGCAGGCCTTGATTATGGCTACACCTTC.

J is TRBJ1-2 and V is TRBV5-1; D is unresolved. Germline V gene data show CDR1 as SGHRS and CDR2 as YFSETQ. The CDR3 contains 13 residues. Deletions cut 6 bases from V and 3 bases from J, with 12 bases between. The CDR3: CASTFVVDYGYTF. The CDR3 nucleotides read TGCGCCAGCACCTTCGTGGTCGACTATGGCTACACCTTC.

V and J are TRBV3-1 (or the pseudogene TRBV3-2) and TRBJ1-6; 8 bases are shared with TRBD1. CDR3 length: 15 amino acids. Germline V gives CDR1 LGHDT, CDR2 YNNKEL (reference sequence). V was pared by 4 bases and J by 10 bases, with 9 bases of the junction left unmatched. CDR3 sequence reads: CASSLGQESWSPLHF. The CDR3, as DNA: TGTGCCAGCAGCCTGGGACAGGAATCATGGTCACCCCTCCACTTT.

This rearrangement joins TRBV30 to TRBJ1-1; D is possibly TRBD1 (6 bases). Germline V gene data show CDR1 as GTSNPN and CDR2 as SVGIG (reference sequence). Between the trimmed V and J ends, which lost 4 bases and 0 bases, there was a span of 18 bases. The CDR3 runs to 16 residues. This chain's CDR3 is CAWKPLGGLMNTEAFF. CDR3 nucleotides: TGTGCCTGGAAACCTTTAGGGGGGCTTATGAACACTGAAGCTTTCTTT.

V usage is TRBV6-5 and J usage is TRBJ1-3, with D perhaps matching TRBD1 (5 bases). The CDR3 sequence is 14 residues long. Germline loops: CDR1 MNHEY, CDR2 SVGAGI. The ends were cut back, 5 bases at V and 4 bases at J, with 12 bases in the middle. The CDR3 coding sequence is TGTGCCAGCAGTACAGGCTCCACGGGAAACACCATATATTTT. Translated, it gives CASSTGSTGNTIYF.

V usage is TRBV30 and J usage is TRBJ1-1, with D unresolved. Per germline, CDR1 GTSNPN and CDR2 SVGIG (reference sequence). CDR3 size: 13 residues. Trimming cost V 2 bases and J 0 bases, with 7 bases left between them. CDR3 DNA sequence: TGTGCCTGGAGTCGTATACTGAACACTGAAGCTTTCTTT. It is translated as CAWSRILNTEAFF. Supplemented by reference TRBV30 and TRBJ1-1, the full variable domain reads SQTIHQWPATLVQPVGSPLSLECTVEGTSNPNLYWYRQAAGRGLQLLFYSVGIGQISSEVPQNLSASRPQDRQFILSSKKLLLSDSGFYLCAWSRILNTEAFFGQGTRLTVV.

This sequence joins TRBV5-1 and TRBJ2-1, with TRBD2 matching 9 bases. The V gene end was trimmed by 4 bases and the J gene end by 4 bases; junction bases not matched to a gene: 6. The CDR3 totals 15 residues. Per germline, CDR1 SGHRS and CDR2 YFSETQ. The DNA for the CDR3 is TGCGCCAGCAGCGCGAGGAGCGGGAGGTACAATGAGCAGTTCTTC. This encodes CASSARSGRYNEQFF.

This rearrangement joins TRBV3-1 (or the pseudogene TRBV3-2) to TRBJ1-2; D might be TRBD1 (5 bases). Per the germline V gene, CDR1 is LGHDT and CDR2 is YNNKEL (reference sequence). Trimming removed 5 bases from V and 6 bases from J, with 13 bases in between. The CDR3 has 13 amino acids. The CDR3 nucleotides are TGTGCCAGCAGCTACGAGGGGCAGAATGGCTACACCTTC. It translates to CASSYEGQNGYTF.

The rearrangement uses TRBV5-1 and TRBJ2-7, with TRBD2 matching over 7 bases. The CDR3 is 15 residues long. CDR1 is SGHRS, CDR2 YFSETQ, per germline. V shed 4 bases and J 6 bases; nucleotides not matched to a gene: 13. The CDR3: CASSADLAGVPEQYF. CDR3 DNA sequence: TGCGCCAGCAGCGCTGACTTAGCGGGTGTACCCGAGCAGTACTTC. Looking up the rest from reference TRBV5-1 and TRBJ2-7 gives the full variable domain: KAGVTQTPRYLIKTRGQQVTLSCSPISGHRSVSWYQQTPGQGLQFLFEYFSETQRNKGNFPGRFSGRQFSNSRSEMNVSTLELGDSALYLCASSADLAGVPEQYFGPGTRLTVT.

V usage is TRBV24-1 and J usage is TRBJ1-2; D gene unclear. CDR1 is KGHDR and CDR2 is SFDVKD in the germline V gene. The CDR3 totals 15 residues. V lost 2 bases and J lost 2, with 11 bases in between. CDR3 in amino acids: CATSDSGSPNYGYTF. DNA of the CDR3: TGTGCCACCAGTGATTCGGGCAGCCCAAACTATGGCTACACCTTC.